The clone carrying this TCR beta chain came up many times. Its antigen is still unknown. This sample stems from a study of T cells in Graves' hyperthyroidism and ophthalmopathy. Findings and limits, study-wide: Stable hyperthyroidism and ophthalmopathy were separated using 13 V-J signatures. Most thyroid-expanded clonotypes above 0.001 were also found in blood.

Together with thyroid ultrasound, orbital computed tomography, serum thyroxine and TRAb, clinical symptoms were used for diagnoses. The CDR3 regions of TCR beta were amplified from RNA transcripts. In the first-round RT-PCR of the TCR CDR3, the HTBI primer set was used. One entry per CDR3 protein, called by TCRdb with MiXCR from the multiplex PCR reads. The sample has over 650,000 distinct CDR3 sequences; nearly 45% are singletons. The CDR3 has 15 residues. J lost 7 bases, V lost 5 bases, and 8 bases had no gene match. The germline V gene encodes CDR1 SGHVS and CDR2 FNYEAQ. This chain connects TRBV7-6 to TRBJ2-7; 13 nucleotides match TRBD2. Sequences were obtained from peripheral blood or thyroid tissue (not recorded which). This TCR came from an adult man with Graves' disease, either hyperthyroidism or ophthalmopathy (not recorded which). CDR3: CASSETSGRAGEQYF. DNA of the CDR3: TGTGCCAGCAGCGAAACTAGCGGGAGGGCCGGTGAGCAGTACTTC.